The next 10 T cell receptor beta chains were all read from a single sample in a study of vaccination and CD4 T cells after COVID-19. These receptors' targets are unknown. Sequence data for DNA of cultured CD4+ T cells were generated by the Oncomine TCR Beta short-read assay. Each CDR3 protein is one row after TCRdb ran MiXCR on the PCR reads. The table records approximately 12,000 distinct CDR3 sequences, around half of them present only once. The treatment here: 10-day PBMC culture with coronavirus spike peptide pools or control peptides (ViraFEST assay). Sequencing was done on a sample of CD4+ T cells from blood, cultured in vitro. Source of these receptors: a human donor who had recovered from COVID-19.

The chain carries TRBV20-1 and TRBJ2-3; TRBD2 agrees at 9 bases. Germline loops: CDR1 DFQATT, CDR2 SNEGSKA (reference sequence). Unmatched junction bases numbered 4, after V lost 7 bases and J lost 2 bases. The CDR3 contains 13 residues. The CDR3 coding sequence is TGCAGTGGTGGACTAGCGAACACAGATACGCAGTATTTT. This codes for CSGGLANTDTQYF.

The chain has TRBV7-2 and TRBJ2-7; D possibly matches TRBD1 or TRBD2 (5 bases each). Trimming stripped 5 bases from V and 0 bases from J, with 14 bases between. CDR1 SGHTA and CDR2 FQGNSA come from the germline V gene. CDR3 size: 15 residues. CDR3 DNA: TGTGCCAGCAGCCCTTACCCAGGGAGCTCCTACGAGCAGTACTTC. This encodes CASSPYPGSSYEQYF.

This chain links TRBV7-9 with TRBJ1-2; D not certain. Trimming removed 5 bases from V and 2 bases from J, with 12 bases in between. In germline, CDR1 is SEHNR, CDR2 FQNEAQ (reference sequence). This CDR3 spans 14 amino acids. The CDR3 coding sequence is TGTGCCAGCAGCCGAGGGATGGAGAACTATGGCTACACCTTC. Protein sequence: CASSRGMENYGYTF.

V is TRBV29-1 and J is TRBJ2-2; D may be TRBD2 (5 bases). With 6 bases removed from V and 6 bases from J, the gap between germline ends came to 14 bases. The CDR3 length is 13 residues. Germline CDR1 is SQVTM and CDR2 is ANQGSEA. CDR3 DNA: TGCAGCGTCCTGAGTCGGGGTCCCGGGGAGCTGTTTTTT. It yields the protein CSVLSRGPGELFF.

The chain joins TRBV25-1 to TRBJ1-2, with D unresolved. The V end lost 3 bases, the J end lost 8 bases, and 10 bases lay between the germline ends. Germline loops: CDR1 MGHDK, CDR2 SYGVNS. CDR3 length: 12 amino acids. The CDR3 nucleotides read TGTGCCAGCAGTGATCCAGTTGCAGGCTACACCTTC. It codes for CASSDPVAGYTF.

The chain employs TRBV20-1 and TRBJ2-5; 7 positions agree with TRBD2. CDR3 length: 14 amino acids. Trimming cost V 5 bases and J 2 bases; bases outside gene matches: 8. CDR1 DFQATT and CDR2 SNEGSKA come from the germline V gene (reference sequence). Here the CDR3 DNA reads TGCAGTGCTTCCCTAGCGGTAGTTCAAGAGACCCAGTACTTC. It translates to CSASLAVVQETQYF.

This clonotype has just a few counts. This CDR3 is CASRHRLTGNQPQHF. For the CDR3, the DNA is TGTGCCAGCAGGCATCGACTGACAGGGAATCAGCCCCAGCATTTT. V is TRBV6-2 or TRBV6-3 and J is TRBJ1-5, with 7 bases aligning to TRBD1. The CDR3 is 15 residues long. Trimming cost V 6 bases and J 4 bases; bases outside gene matches: 9. Germline V gene data show CDR1 as MNHEY and CDR2 as SVGEGT.

This chain's CDR3 is CASSVGTGNGPQHF. CDR3 coding DNA: TGTGCCAGCAGCGTAGGCACAGGGAATGGGCCCCAGCATTTT. The genes are TRBV7-4 and TRBJ1-5, with TRBD1 as a possible D gene (6 bases). Germline CDR1 is SGHVT and CDR2 is SQSDAQ. The CDR3 is 14 residues long. V was pared by 5 bases and J by 9 bases, with 17 bases between.

V is TRBV4-1 and J is TRBJ2-3; 8 bases line up with TRBD1. Germline V gene lookup returns CDR1 MGHRA and CDR2 YSYEKL. The CDR3 contains 16 residues. Losses at the gene ends were 4 bases for V and 5 bases for J; bases not matched to a gene: 11. CDR3 bases: TGCGCCAGCAGCCTTTTCGGACAGGGAAGAGAAGATACGCAGTATTTT. It translates to CASSLFGQGREDTQYF.

The chain combines TRBV20-1 with TRBJ2-2, with D maybe TRBD1 (5 bases). The CDR3 consists of 17 residues. Germline V gene sequence: CDR1 DFQATT, CDR2 SNEGSKA (reference sequence). Trimming shortened V by 2 bases and J by 4 bases, and 20 bases separated the two germline ends. CDR3 residues: CSARSLGANTITGELFF. The CDR3 DNA reads as TGCAGTGCTAGATCTCTTGGGGCTAACACAATCACCGGGGAGCTGTTTTTT.